This T cell receptor (beta chain) is drawn from a study of cytomegalovirus exposure and HLA in healthy donors. Study-wide points: Sequencing artifact likely explains a cluster of highly shared sequence variants.

Germline V CDR1 and CDR2: SGHVS, FQNEAQ. This CDR3 region has 14 residues. V was cut by 5 bases and J by 0 bases, with 10 bases left in between. A multiplex PCR was run with 60 Vbeta primers and 13 Jbeta primers. Assay used: immunoSEQ multiplex PCR; TCRdb lists only in-frame clones, some missing. Among some 200,000 clones listed, approximately 81% were seen once. Concerning this clone: Its specificity is unknown.

The chain recombines TRBV7-8 with TRBJ1-1; D is uncertain. The sample was PBMCs. The TCR comes from a woman in her 30s in good health and CMV-seronegative. CDR3 protein: CASSRRRLNTEAFF. The CDR3 DNA is TGTGCCAGCAGCCGGAGGCGGTTGAACACTGAAGCTTTCTTT.